This T cell receptor beta chain was recorded in a study of blood T cell repertoires in COVID-19. The overall study: Samples of COVID-19 (acute and convalescent) were obtained from the United States, Italy and Spain. T cells, B-cell-depleted T cells, or PBMCs supplied cDNA or gDNA.

Under the authors' procedure: How many nucleated cells were present was estimated from reference gene primer amplification. Here immunoSEQ multiplex PCR was the method, and the copy in TCRdb shows in-frame clones only, minus some. That table supplies the V and J calls and clone size; D and trimming were determined from the DNA. The sample carries 90,000 to 100,000 clones, about 89% recorded once. After removal of 0 bases from V and 4 bases from J, the junction contained 9 bases not matched to a gene. CDR1 GTSNPN and CDR2 SVGIG come from the germline V gene (reference sequence). This CDR3 spans 16 amino acids.

The chain joins TRBV30 to TRBJ1-2; 9 bases match TRBD1. What was sequenced was peripheral blood. The origin of this receptor is a man aged 45 to 65 with acute or convalescent COVID-19. CDR3 sequence (DNA): TGTGCCTGGAGTGTTTACAGGGGGCGTTTTAGCTATGGCTACACCTTC. Its translation: CAWSVYRGRFSYGYTF.